This record concerns one TCR beta chain sequence. Its target is unknown. The data originate from a study of identifying expanded T cells in peripheral blood. This CDR3 comprises 16 residues. V lost 0 bases, J lost 4 bases, and 15 bases lay in between. CDR1 SEHNR and CDR2 FQNEAQ come from the germline V gene (reference sequence). General study results and limits: Across healthy donors, higher total template counts meant significantly greater approximately two-week count variance.

Produced via immunoSEQ multiplex PCR; TCRdb's table is partial and in-frame only. The data contain about 85,000 clones, 88% of them singletons. The sequence came from a person between 18 and 75 years old in good health. The material sequenced was blood. The rearrangement uses TRBV7-9 and TRBJ1-2, with D possibly matching TRBD1 (6 bases). CDR3 residues: CASSLASGSGAYGYTF. In DNA, the CDR3 is TGTGCCAGCAGCTTAGCTTCGGGGTCAGGGGCCTATGGCTACACCTTC.